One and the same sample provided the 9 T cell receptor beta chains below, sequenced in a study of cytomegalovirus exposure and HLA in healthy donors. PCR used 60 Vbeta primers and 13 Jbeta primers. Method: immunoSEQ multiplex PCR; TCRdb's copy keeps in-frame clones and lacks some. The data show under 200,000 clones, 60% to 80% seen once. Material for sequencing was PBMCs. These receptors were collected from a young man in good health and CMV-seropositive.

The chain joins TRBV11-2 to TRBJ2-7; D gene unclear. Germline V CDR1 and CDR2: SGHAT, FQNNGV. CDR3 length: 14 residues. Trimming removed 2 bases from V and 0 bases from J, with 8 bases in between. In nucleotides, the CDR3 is TGTGCCAGCAGCTTATATGTGTCCTCCTACGAGCAGTACTTC. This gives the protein CASSLYVSSYEQYF.

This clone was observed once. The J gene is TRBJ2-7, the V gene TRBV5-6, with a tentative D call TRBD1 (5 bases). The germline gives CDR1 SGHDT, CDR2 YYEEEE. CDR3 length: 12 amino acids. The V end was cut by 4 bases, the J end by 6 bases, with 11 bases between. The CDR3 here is CASSPRVPEQYF. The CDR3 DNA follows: TGTGCCAGCAGCCCCAGGGTCCCCGAGCAGTACTTC.

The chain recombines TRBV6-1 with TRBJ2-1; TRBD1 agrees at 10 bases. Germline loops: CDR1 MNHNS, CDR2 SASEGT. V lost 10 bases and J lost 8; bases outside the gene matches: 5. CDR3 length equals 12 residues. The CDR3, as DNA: TGTGCCACCGAGACAGGGGGCTATGAGCAGTTCTTC. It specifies CATETGGYEQFF.

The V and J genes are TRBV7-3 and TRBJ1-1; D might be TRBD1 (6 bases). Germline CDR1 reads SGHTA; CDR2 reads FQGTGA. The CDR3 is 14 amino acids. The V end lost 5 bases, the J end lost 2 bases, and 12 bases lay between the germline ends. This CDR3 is CASSPTTGNTEAFF. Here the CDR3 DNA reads TGTGCCAGCAGCCCCACGACAGGAAACACTGAAGCTTTCTTT.

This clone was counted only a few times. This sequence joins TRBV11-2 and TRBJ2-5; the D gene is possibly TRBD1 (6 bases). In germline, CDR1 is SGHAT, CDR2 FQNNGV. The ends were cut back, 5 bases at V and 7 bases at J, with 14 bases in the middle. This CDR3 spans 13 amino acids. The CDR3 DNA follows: TGTGCCAGCAGCCCACAGGGTAGTGGGACCCAGTACTTC. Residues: CASSPQGSGTQYF.

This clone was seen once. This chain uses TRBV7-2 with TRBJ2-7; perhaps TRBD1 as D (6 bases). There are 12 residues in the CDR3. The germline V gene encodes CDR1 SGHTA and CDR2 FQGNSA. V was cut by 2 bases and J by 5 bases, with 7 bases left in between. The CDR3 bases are TGTGCCAGCAGCTTACAGGGGAACGAGCAGTACTTC. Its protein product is CASSLQGNEQYF.

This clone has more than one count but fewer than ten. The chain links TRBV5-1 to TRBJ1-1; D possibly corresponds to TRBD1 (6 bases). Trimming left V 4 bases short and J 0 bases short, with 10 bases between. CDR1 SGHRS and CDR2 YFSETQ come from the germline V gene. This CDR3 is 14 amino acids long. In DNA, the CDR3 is TGCGCCAGCAGCACCAGGGGCATGAACACTGAAGCTTTCTTT. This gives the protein CASSTRGMNTEAFF.

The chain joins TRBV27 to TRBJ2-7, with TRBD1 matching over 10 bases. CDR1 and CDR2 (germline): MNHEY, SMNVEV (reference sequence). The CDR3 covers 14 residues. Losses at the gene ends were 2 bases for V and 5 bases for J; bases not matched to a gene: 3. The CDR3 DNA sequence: TGTGCCAGCAGTTTAGACAGGGGGCGTGACGAGCAGTACTTC. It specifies CASSLDRGRDEQYF.

The CDR3 protein is CASSYSEMGGKEAFF. The CDR3 DNA is TGTGCCAGCAGTTACTCAGAAATGGGGGGAAAAGAAGCTTTCTTT. The V and J genes are TRBV6-6 and TRBJ1-1; D is possibly TRBD1 (5 bases). The V end lost 0 bases, the J end lost 8 bases, and 16 bases lay between the germline ends. The CDR3 loop spans 15 amino acids. The V gene's germline CDR1 is MNHNY and CDR2 SVGAGI (reference sequence).